The 32 T cell receptor beta chains below all came from one sample that was sequenced in a study of molecular identifiers for immune sequencing clone quantification. A single record per CDR3 protein comes from TCRdb applying MiXCR to the PCR reads. The sample records some 320,000 distinct CDR3 sequences, 24% being singletons. Sequencing input: naive CD8+ T cells from blood, with Jurkat cell RNA spiked in. Subset here: FACS-sorted CD8+CD4-CCR7+CD45RA+ naive T cells. The source is a human donor in good health. Some libraries in this study had Jurkat cell RNA spiked in.

This chain joins TRBV4-3 and TRBJ2-7; D may match TRBD1 or TRBD2 (5 bases each). The germline gives CDR1 LGHNA, CDR2 YSLEER. The length of the CDR3 is 15 residues. Trimming left V 1 base short and J 2 bases short, with 12 bases between. Here the CDR3 reads CASSQGDRSPYEQYF. The CDR3 DNA sequence: TGCGCCAGCAGCCAAGGGGACCGGAGTCCCTACGAGCAGTACTTC.

The table lists this clonotype with a count of one. A read error is possible here, since a much larger clone lies one base away. The chain uses TRBV20-1 and TRBJ1-2; 7 bases match TRBD1. The CDR3 spans 16 residues. CDR1 is DFQATT and CDR2 is SNEGSKA in the germline V gene (reference sequence). CDR3 DNA sequence: TGCAGTACTAGACAGGGCGGACCGGAGTACTACTATGGCTACACCTTC. Translation: CSTRQGGPEYYYGYTF.

This sequence joins TRBV29-1 and TRBJ2-5; D not resolved. The germline V gene encodes CDR1 SQVTM and CDR2 ANQGSEA. V was trimmed by 3 bases and J by 1 base, leaving 6 bases between them. The CDR3 runs 12 residues. In DNA, the CDR3 is TGCAGCGTTGAGTACATCCAAGAGACCCAGTACTTC. Protein product: CSVEYIQETQYF.

This clonotype has a handful of counts. The chain recombines TRBV9 with TRBJ1-1; D perhaps matches TRBD1 (5 bases). The ends were cut back, 4 bases at V and 3 bases at J, with 13 bases in the middle. CDR1 is SGDLS, CDR2 YYNGEE, per germline. This CDR3 contains 14 residues. The CDR3 DNA is TGTGCCAGCAGCCCGATCGGGGCGGACACTGAAGCTTTCTTT. Amino acids: CASSPIGADTEAFF. The whole variable domain, remainder taken from reference TRBV9 and TRBJ1-1, is DSGVTQTPKHLITATGQRVTLRCSPRSGDLSVYWYQQSLDQGLQFLIQYYNGEERAKGNILERFSAQQFPDLHSELNLSSLELGDSALYFCASSPIGADTEAFFGQGTRLTVV.

This clonotype was detected only a few times. The rearrangement joins TRBV18 to TRBJ2-7; D ambiguous. Germline-derived CDR1 and CDR2 are KGHSH and LQKENI. This CDR3 has 15 residues. Trimming shortened V by 3 bases and J by 0 bases, and 12 bases separated the two germline ends. The CDR3 region is CASSPLKRNSYEQYF. As DNA, the CDR3 is TGTGCCAGCTCACCGCTGAAGAGGAACTCCTACGAGCAGTACTTC.

This clonotype was seen ten or more times. This CDR3 is CATLRQGGYEQYF. Written as DNA, the CDR3 is TGTGCCACCCTGAGACAGGGAGGTTACGAGCAGTACTTC. The chain recombines TRBV28 with TRBJ2-7; D possibly corresponds to TRBD1 (7 bases). The CDR3 consists of 13 residues. The germline V and J ends were trimmed by 10 bases and 4 bases, with 17 bases remaining between them. Germline-derived CDR1 and CDR2 are MDHEN and SYDVKM.

As regards this clonotype: This clone may be a read error of a much larger clone one base away. This chain uses TRBV5-5 with TRBJ2-7, with D possibly matching TRBD2 (6 bases). Germline CDR1 is SGHKS and CDR2 is YYEKEE (reference sequence). The CDR3 sequence is 17 residues long. The CDR3 nucleotides read TGTGCCAGCAACTTGGCCCCCGATCGGGGGAGCTCCTACGAGCAGTACTTC. It specifies CASNLAPDRGSSYEQYF.

The sample holds one count of this clonotype. The V gene is TRBV7-9, the J gene TRBJ2-1; 7 bases fit TRBD1. V shed 8 bases and J 6 bases; nucleotides not matched to a gene: 13. Germline lookup yields CDR1 SEHNR and CDR2 FQNEAQ (reference sequence). The CDR3 runs to 15 residues. The DNA for the CDR3 is TGTGCCAGCGGCTCAAGGACAGGTAAACTCAATGAGCAGTTCTTC. Translation gives CASGSRTGKLNEQFF. Filled out from reference TRBV7-9 and TRBJ2-1, the complete variable domain reads DTGVSQNPRHKITKRGQNVTFRCDPISEHNRLYWYRQTLGQGPEFLTYFQNEAQLEKSRLLSDRFSAERPKGSFSTLEIQRTEQGDSAMYLCASGSRTGKLNEQFFGPGTRLTVL.

A remark on this clonotype: Relative to the germline gene, one junction end is altered; a read error may explain this. This sequence joins TRBV5-3 and TRBJ2-3; perhaps TRBD1 as D (5 bases). The J call may be mistaken, given a closer DNA end match to TRBJ1-5. TRBV5-3 is reported as an ORF; its role is uncertain. The CDR3 totals 19 residues. CDR3 sequence (DNA): TGTGCCAGCAGCTTGGAGAAACCGGGACTAGCGGGAGGAGTAGATACGCAGCATTTT. Its protein is CASSLEKPGLAGGVDTQHF.

This clonotype was observed at least ten times. CDR3 amino acids: CASSWTSGGFETQYF. CDR3 in DNA: TGTGCCAGCAGCTGGACTAGCGGGGGCTTCGAGACCCAGTACTTC. The V gene is TRBV7-9, the J gene TRBJ2-5; the match to TRBD2 covers 13 bases. The CDR3 has 15 amino acids. The V gene end was trimmed by 4 bases and the J gene end by 5 bases; junction bases not matched to a gene: 4. Germline V gene sequence: CDR1 SEHNR, CDR2 FQNEAQ (reference sequence).

This clonotype was detected a few times. The V gene is TRBV10-2, the J gene TRBJ2-5; D call uncertain. The CDR3 is 20 amino acids. Trimming cost V 1 base and J 0 bases, with 24 bases left between them. The germline gives CDR1 WSHSY, CDR2 SAAADI. The CDR3 DNA reads as TGCGCCAGCAGTGAGTGGTCCGAGGCGAGGCTATCCGTGTACCAAGAGACCCAGTACTTC. It is translated as CASSEWSEARLSVYQETQYF.

The chain couples TRBV9 to TRBJ1-2; D is unresolved. There are 15 residues in the CDR3. Trimming took off 3 bases at V and 0 bases at J, with 12 bases between the two ends. Germline V gene lookup returns CDR1 SGDLS and CDR2 YYNGEE. CDR3 bases: TGTGCCAGCAGCGCTGACGGCTGGACTAACTATGGCTACACCTTC. Translation gives CASSADGWTNYGYTF.

A few counts support this clonotype. The chain uses TRBV6-6 and TRBJ2-1, with TRBD2 matching over 7 bases. Germline loops: CDR1 MNHNY, CDR2 SVGAGI (reference sequence). The V gene end was trimmed by 2 bases and the J gene end by 10 bases; junction bases not matched to a gene: 2. This CDR3 has 12 amino acids. The CDR3 DNA is TGTGCCAGCAGTTACGCAGCGGGAGAGCAGTTCTTC. This codes for CASSYAAGEQFF.

This clonotype was observed at least ten times. The J gene is TRBJ2-3, the V gene TRBV2; D uncertain. The CDR3 totals 13 residues. Trimming left V 4 bases short and J 6 bases short, with 11 bases between. Germline CDR1 and CDR2: SNHLY and FYNNEI. The CDR3 region has the DNA TGTGCCAGCAGTGCGACAACACGGGATACGCAGTATTTT. Translating it yields CASSATTRDTQYF.

In the case of this clonotype: A read error may be the cause here, since a much bigger clone is one base away. The chain combines TRBV4-3 with TRBJ1-1; no clear D. Germline CDR1 and CDR2: LGHNA and YSLEER. This CDR3 comprises 13 residues. Written as DNA, the CDR3 is TGCGCCAGCAGCCAAGGTCATGAAGTGCCCGCTTTATTT. This codes for CASSQGHEVPALF.

The chain employs TRBV2 and TRBJ2-4; unclear D gene. The CDR3 has 15 residues. Per germline, CDR1 SNHLY and CDR2 FYNNEI. Trimming stripped 1 base from V and 0 bases from J, with 7 bases between. The CDR3 reads CASSEEGLAKNIQYF. DNA of the CDR3: TGTGCCAGCAGTGAAGAGGGTCTAGCCAAAAACATTCAGTACTTC.

This clonotype was counted only a few times. The rearrangement links TRBV28 to TRBJ2-7, with D perhaps matching TRBD1 or TRBD2 (6 bases each). Trimming pared 5 bases from V and 2 bases from J, leaving 13 bases between. The germline gives CDR1 MDHEN, CDR2 SYDVKM. CDR3 size: 14 residues. The CDR3 coding sequence is TGTGCCAGCAGTACCGTAGGGGGGCCCTACGAGCAGTACTTC. This codes for CASSTVGGPYEQYF.

Ten or more counts support this clonotype. An end of the junction does not agree with germline; a read error may underlie this. The V call is TRBV12-3 or TRBV12-4, the J call TRBJ2-5; D gene ambiguous. CDR3 size: 12 residues. CDR3 amino acids: CASSYLQEPQYF. The CDR3 coding sequence is TGTGCCAGCAGCTATCTTCAAGAGCCCCAGTACTTC.

This clonotype was seen repeatedly, ten times or more. The chain recombines TRBV11-2 with TRBJ1-1, with unresolved D. CDR1 is SGHAT and CDR2 is FQNNGV in the germline V gene. There are 13 residues in the CDR3. V was cut by 3 bases and J by 1 base, with 6 bases left in between. CDR3 DNA: TGTGCCAGCAGCTTCCATCAGAACACTGAAGCTTTCTTT. Its translation is CASSFHQNTEAFF.

Remarks on this clonotype: A much larger clone differs by one base, so this may be a read error. In this CDR3 the conserved last residue, phenylalanine or tryptophan, is missing, so a read error is likely. The chain links TRBV9 to TRBJ2-5, with 10 bases identical to TRBD2. Trimming at V came to 5 bases and at J to 4 bases, leaving 8 bases not matched to a gene. The length of the CDR3 is 15 residues. Germline CDR1 reads SGDLS; CDR2 reads YYNGEE. CDR3 nucleotides: TGTGCCAGCAGTCCCGGACTAGCGGTCCTAGAGACCCAGTACTCC. Translated, it gives CASSPGLAVLETQYS.

The chain has TRBV6-5 and TRBJ2-5; possible D gene TRBD1, 6 bases. The CDR3 length is 16 residues. The germline gives CDR1 MNHEY, CDR2 SVGAGI. V was trimmed by 5 bases and J by 1 base, leaving 17 bases between them. CDR3 sequence (DNA): TGTGCCAGCAGTACCTTTATTACAGGGCCCCAAGAGACCCAGTACTTC. Its protein is CASSTFITGPQETQYF.

This clonotype was recorded a few times. The genes are TRBV28 and TRBJ2-3; 9 bases map to TRBD2. V trimming: 3 bases; J trimming: 1 base; junction bases outside the gene matches: 2. This CDR3 is 15 amino acids long. CDR1 and CDR2 from the germline V gene are MDHEN and SYDVKM. CDR3 loop: CASSLRGGGTDTQYF. CDR3 nucleotides: TGTGCCAGCAGTTTGCGGGGGGGAGGCACAGATACGCAGTATTTT.

The chain is built from TRBV18 and TRBJ2-3; 8 bases line up with TRBD2. The trim removed 3 bases at V and 2 bases at J, leaving 4 bases unmatched. Germline V gives CDR1 KGHSH, CDR2 LQKENI. CDR3 size: 15 residues. For the CDR3, the DNA is TGTGCCAGCTCACCGGAACTAGCGGTCACAGATACGCAGTATTTT. Translation gives CASSPELAVTDTQYF.

The chain couples TRBV7-3 to TRBJ2-1; no firm D call. This CDR3 is 13 amino acids long. V was clipped by 2 bases and J by 8 bases, with 10 bases between them. The V gene's germline CDR1 is SGHTA and CDR2 FQGTGA. DNA for the CDR3: TGTGCCAGCAGCTTAGGCAGGACCGATGAGCAGTTCTTC. Protein: CASSLGRTDEQFF.

Ten or more counts support this clonotype. The V call is TRBV28, the J call TRBJ2-7, with unresolved D. The CDR3 is 15 residues long. Germline V gene lookup returns CDR1 MDHEN and CDR2 SYDVKM. Between the trimmed V and J ends, which lost 5 bases and 3 bases, there was a span of 17 bases. CDR3 residues: CASSPPGSGLYEQYF. The DNA for the CDR3 is TGTGCCAGCAGTCCGCCCGGTTCCGGCCTCTACGAGCAGTACTTC.

The chain uses TRBV4-3 and TRBJ1-5; TRBD1 is a possible D gene (5 bases). The CDR3 is made up of 16 amino acids. V was cut by 0 bases and J by 6 bases, with 15 bases left in between. Germline V lookup: CDR1 LGHNA, CDR2 YSLEER. CDR3: CASSQDRQIGAQPQHF. The CDR3 nucleotides read TGCGCCAGCAGCCAAGACAGACAGATCGGTGCTCAGCCCCAGCATTTT.

The chain uses TRBV7-2 and TRBJ2-5; D tentatively fits TRBD1 or TRBD2 (5 bases each). Germline lookup yields CDR1 SGHTA and CDR2 FQGNSA. Between the trimmed V and J ends, which lost 6 bases and 1 base, there was a span of 9 bases. The CDR3 runs to 13 residues. CDR3 DNA sequence: TGTGCCAGCAGAGCCGGGACCCAAGAGACCCAGTACTTC. As protein: CASRAGTQETQYF.

A remark on this clonotype: A read error is possible here, since a much larger clone lies one base away. CDR3 coding DNA: TGTGCCAGCAGCCCACGTTGGGGTGTCCGTGAAGCTTTCTTT. Residues: CASSPRWGVREAFF. The V gene is TRBV7-2, the J gene TRBJ1-1; D gene uncertain. This CDR3 comprises 14 residues. The ends were cut back, 5 bases at V and 7 bases at J, with 17 bases in the middle. Germline loops: CDR1 SGHTA, CDR2 FQGNSA.

Concerning this clonotype itself: A much larger clone is a single base away; this may be a read error. The chain carries TRBV13 and TRBJ2-7, with D perhaps TRBD1 (6 bases). The CDR3 is 14 amino acids. The germline V gene has CDR1 PRHDT and CDR2 FYEKMQ (reference sequence). Trimming cost V 4 bases and J 3 bases, with 13 bases left between them. This CDR3 reads CASSSGDKFYEQYF. The DNA for the CDR3 is TGTGCCAGCAGCTCCGGGGACAAGTTCTACGAGCAGTACTTC.

As for this clonotype: With a much larger clone just one base away, this may be a read error. This chain connects TRBV7-9 to TRBJ1-1, with a weak D call TRBD1 (6 bases). The V gene's germline CDR1 is SEHNR and CDR2 FQNEAQ (reference sequence). V lost 8 bases and J 7 bases, leaving 14 bases between the germline ends. The CDR3 contains 12 residues. CDR3 region: CASESGTLEAFF. CDR3 in DNA: TGTGCCAGCGAATCGGGGACACTTGAAGCTTTCTTT.

This clonotype was found many times. The chain employs TRBV5-1 and TRBJ2-2, with D unclear. Germline V gives CDR1 SGHRS, CDR2 YFSETQ. V was clipped by 4 bases and J by 0 bases, with 16 bases between them. There are 17 residues in the CDR3. CDR3 DNA: TGCGCCAGCAGCCCCAATAGCCGAAACCCGAACACCGGGGAGCTGTTTTTT. Translating gives CASSPNSRNPNTGELFF.

This clonotype has at least ten counts. This chain joins TRBV12-3 or TRBV12-4 and TRBJ2-2, with 7 bases lining up with TRBD1. This CDR3 is built from 16 residues. V shed 5 bases, J shed 6 bases, and the junction held 12 bases outside the gene matches. CDR3 amino acids: CASSPRQGRIAGELFF. CDR3 nucleotide sequence: TGTGCCAGCAGTCCCCGACAGGGTAGGATCGCCGGGGAGCTGTTTTTT.